The clone carrying this TCR beta chain was found a few times. Tagging with unique molecular identifiers was a feature of the TCR beta cDNA libraries. TCRdb called the PCR reads again in MiXCR, with one record for every CDR3 protein. Among about 200,000 distinct CDR3 sequences listed, over 25% were seen once. This record comes from a study of post-analysis software for immune sequencing data. Study-level background: Courses of disease covered relapsing-remitting, secondary progressive and progressive-relapsing multiple sclerosis.

The sequence came from a girl aged 2-17 years with multiple sclerosis. The specimen was blood.

The CDR3 bases are TGTGCCAGCAGATGGACTAGCGGGAGATCGGGAGAGACCCAGTACTTC. It specifies CASRWTSGRSGETQYF. This chain joins TRBV28 and TRBJ2-5; TRBD2 agrees at 13 bases. The CDR3 is 16 amino acids. Germline V lookup: CDR1 MDHEN, CDR2 SYDVKM. The V gene end was trimmed by 6 bases and the J gene end by 4 bases; junction bases not matched to a gene: 8.